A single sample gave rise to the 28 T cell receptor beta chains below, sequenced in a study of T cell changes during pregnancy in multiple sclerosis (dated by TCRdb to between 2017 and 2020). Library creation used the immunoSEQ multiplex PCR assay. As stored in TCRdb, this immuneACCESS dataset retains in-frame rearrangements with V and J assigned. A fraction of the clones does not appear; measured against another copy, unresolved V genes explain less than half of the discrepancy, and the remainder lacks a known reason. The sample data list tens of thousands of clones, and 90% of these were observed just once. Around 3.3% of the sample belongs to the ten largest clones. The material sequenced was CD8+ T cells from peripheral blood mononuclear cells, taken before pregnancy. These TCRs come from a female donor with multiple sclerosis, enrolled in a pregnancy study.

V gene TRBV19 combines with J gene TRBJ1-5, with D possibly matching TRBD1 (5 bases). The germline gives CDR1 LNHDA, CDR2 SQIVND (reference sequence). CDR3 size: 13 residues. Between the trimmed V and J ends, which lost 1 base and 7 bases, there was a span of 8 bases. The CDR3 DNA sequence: TGTGCCAGTAGTATAGTTTCAGGGCAGCCCCAGCATTTT. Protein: CASSIVSGQPQHF.

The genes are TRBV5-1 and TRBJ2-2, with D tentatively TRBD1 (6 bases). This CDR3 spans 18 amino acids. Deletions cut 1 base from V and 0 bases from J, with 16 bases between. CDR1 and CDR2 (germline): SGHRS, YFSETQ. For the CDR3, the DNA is TGCGCCAGCAGCTTGAACCCCTGGGACAAACCGAACACCGGGGAGCTGTTTTTT. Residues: CASSLNPWDKPNTGELFF.

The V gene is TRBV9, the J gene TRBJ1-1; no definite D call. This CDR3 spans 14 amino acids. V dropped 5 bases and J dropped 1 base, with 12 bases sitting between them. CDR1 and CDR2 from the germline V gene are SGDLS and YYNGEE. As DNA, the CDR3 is TGTGCCAGCAGTGCCGACAACCCGAACACTGAAGCTTTCTTT. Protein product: CASSADNPNTEAFF.

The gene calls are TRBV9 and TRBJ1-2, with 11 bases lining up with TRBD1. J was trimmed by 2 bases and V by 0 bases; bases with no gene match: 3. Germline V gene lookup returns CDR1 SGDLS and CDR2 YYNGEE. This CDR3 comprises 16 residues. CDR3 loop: CASSVGGDRGNYGYTF. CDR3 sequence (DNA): TGTGCCAGCAGCGTAGGGGGGGACAGGGGGAACTATGGCTACACCTTC.

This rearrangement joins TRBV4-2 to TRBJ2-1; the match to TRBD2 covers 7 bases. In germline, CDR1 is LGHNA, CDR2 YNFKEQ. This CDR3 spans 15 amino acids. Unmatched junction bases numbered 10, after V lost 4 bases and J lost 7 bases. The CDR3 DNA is TGTGCCAGCAGCCCGCAGACTAGCAGCTCAAATGAGCAGTTCTTC. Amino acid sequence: CASSPQTSSSNEQFF.

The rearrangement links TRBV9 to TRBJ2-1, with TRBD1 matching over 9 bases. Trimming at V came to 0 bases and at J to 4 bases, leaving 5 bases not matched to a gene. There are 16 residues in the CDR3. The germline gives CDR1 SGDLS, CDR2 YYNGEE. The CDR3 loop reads CASSVEGDRVYNEQFF. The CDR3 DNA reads TGTGCCAGCAGCGTAGAGGGGGACAGGGTTTACAATGAGCAGTTCTTC.

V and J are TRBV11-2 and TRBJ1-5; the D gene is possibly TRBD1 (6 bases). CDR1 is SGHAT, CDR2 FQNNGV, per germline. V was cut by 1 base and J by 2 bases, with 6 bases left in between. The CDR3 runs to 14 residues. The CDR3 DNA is TGTGCCAGCAGCTTAGGACAGGGCAATCAGCCCCAGCATTTT. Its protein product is CASSLGQGNQPQHF. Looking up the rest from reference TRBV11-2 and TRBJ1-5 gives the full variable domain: EAGVAQSPRYKIIEKRQSVAFWCNPISGHATLYWYQQILGQGPKLLIQFQNNGVVDDSQLPKDRFSAERLKGVDSTLKIQPAKLEDSAVYLCASSLGQGNQPQHFGDGTRLSIL.

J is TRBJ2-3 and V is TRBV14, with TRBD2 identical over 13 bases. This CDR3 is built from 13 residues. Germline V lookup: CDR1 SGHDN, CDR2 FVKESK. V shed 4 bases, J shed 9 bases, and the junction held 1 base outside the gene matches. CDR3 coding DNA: TGTGCCAGCAGCCCGGGACTAGCGGGGACGCAGTATTTT. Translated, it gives CASSPGLAGTQYF.

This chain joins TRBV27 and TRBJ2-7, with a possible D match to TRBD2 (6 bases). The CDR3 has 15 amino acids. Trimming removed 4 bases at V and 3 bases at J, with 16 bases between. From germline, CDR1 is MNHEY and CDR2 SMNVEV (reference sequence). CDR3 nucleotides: TGTGCCAGCAGTTGGGTGGGGGAGGATTACTACGAGCAGTACTTC. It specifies CASSWVGEDYYEQYF.

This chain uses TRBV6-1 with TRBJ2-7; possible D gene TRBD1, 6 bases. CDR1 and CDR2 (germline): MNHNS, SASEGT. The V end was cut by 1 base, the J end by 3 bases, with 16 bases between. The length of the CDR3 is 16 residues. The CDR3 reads CASSEEQTGTLYEQYF. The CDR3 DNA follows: TGTGCCAGCAGTGAAGAGCAGACAGGCACCCTCTACGAGCAGTACTTC.

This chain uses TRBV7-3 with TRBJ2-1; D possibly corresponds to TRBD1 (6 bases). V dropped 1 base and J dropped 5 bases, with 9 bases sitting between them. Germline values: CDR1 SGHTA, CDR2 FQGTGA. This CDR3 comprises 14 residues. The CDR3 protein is CASSLMGTNNEQFF. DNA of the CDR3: TGTGCCAGCAGCTTAATGGGGACAAACAATGAGCAGTTCTTC.

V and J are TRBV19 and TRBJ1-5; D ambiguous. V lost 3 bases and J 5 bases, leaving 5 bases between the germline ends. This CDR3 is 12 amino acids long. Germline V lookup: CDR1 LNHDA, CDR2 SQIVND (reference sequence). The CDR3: CASSIFDQPQHF. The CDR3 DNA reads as TGTGCCAGTAGTATTTTCGATCAGCCCCAGCATTTT.

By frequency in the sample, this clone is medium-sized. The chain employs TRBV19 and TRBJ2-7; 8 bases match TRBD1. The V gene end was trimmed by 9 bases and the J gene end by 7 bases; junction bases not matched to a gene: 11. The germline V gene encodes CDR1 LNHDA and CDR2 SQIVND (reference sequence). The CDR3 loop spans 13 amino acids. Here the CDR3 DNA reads TGTGCCAGACTCCGGGACAGGAGAACAGAGCAGTACTTC. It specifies CARLRDRRTEQYF.

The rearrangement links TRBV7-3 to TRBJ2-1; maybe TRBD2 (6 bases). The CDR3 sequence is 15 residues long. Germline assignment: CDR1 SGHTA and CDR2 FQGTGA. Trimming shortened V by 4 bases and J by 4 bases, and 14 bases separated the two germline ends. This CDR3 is CASSSVAGPYNEQFF. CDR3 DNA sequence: TGTGCCAGCAGCTCCGTGGCGGGGCCTTACAATGAGCAGTTCTTC. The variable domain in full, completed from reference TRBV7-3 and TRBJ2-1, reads GAGVSQTPSNKVTEKGKYVELRCDPISGHTALYWYRQSLGQGPEFLIYFQGTGAADDSGLPNDRFFAVRPEGSVSTLKIQRTERGDSAVYLCASSSVAGPYNEQFFGPGTRLTVL.

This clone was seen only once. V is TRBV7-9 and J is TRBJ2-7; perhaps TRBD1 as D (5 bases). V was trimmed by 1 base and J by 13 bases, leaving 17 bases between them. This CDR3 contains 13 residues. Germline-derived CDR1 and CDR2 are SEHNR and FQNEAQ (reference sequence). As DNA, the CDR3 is TGTGCCAGCAGCTTAGGGGGCGACAGAGCAGGATACTTC. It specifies CASSLGGDRAGYF. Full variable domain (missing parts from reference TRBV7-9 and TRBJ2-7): DTGVSQNPRHKITKRGQNVTFRCDPISEHNRLYWYRQTLGQGPEFLTYFQNEAQLEKSRLLSDRFSAERPKGSFSTLEIQRTEQGDSAMYLCASSLGGDRAGYFGPGTRLTVT.

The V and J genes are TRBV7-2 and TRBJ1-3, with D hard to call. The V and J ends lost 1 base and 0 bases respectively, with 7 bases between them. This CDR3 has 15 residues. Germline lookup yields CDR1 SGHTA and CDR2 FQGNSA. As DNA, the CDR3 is TGTGCCAGCAGCTTAGTCCTGAGCTCTGGAAACACCATATATTTT. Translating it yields CASSLVLSSGNTIYF. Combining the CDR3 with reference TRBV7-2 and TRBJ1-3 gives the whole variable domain GAGVSQSPSNKVTEKGKDVELRCDPISGHTALYWYRQSLGQGLEFLIYFQGNSAPDKSGLPSDRFSAERTGGSVSTLTIQRTQQEDSAVYLCASSLVLSSGNTIYFGEGSWLTVV.

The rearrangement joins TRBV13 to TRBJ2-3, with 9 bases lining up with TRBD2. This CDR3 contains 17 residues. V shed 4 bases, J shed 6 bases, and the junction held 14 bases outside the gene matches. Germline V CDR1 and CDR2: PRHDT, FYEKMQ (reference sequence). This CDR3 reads CASSSQEAGGPWDTQYF. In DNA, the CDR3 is TGTGCCAGCAGCTCCCAGGAGGCGGGGGGGCCGTGGGATACGCAGTATTTT. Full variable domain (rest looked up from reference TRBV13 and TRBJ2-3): AAGVIQSPRHLIKEKRETATLKCYPIPRHDTVYWYQQGPGQDPQFLISFYEKMQSDKGSIPDRFSAQQFSDYHSELNMSSLELGDSALYFCASSSQEAGGPWDTQYFGPGTRLTVL.

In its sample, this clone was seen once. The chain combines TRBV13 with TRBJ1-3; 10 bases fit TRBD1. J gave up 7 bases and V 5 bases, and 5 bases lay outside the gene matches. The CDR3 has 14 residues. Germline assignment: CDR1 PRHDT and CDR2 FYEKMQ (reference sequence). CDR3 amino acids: CASSGRDRGNTIYF. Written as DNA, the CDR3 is TGTGCCAGCAGCGGCCGGGACAGGGGCAACACCATATATTTT.

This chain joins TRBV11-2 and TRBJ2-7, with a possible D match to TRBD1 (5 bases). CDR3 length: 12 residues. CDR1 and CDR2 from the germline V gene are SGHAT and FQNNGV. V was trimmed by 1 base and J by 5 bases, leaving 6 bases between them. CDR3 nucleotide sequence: TGTGCCAGCAGCTTAGCAGGGAACGAGCAGTACTTC. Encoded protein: CASSLAGNEQYF. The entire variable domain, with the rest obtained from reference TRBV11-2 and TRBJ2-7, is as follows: EAGVAQSPRYKIIEKRQSVAFWCNPISGHATLYWYQQILGQGPKLLIQFQNNGVVDDSQLPKDRFSAERLKGVDSTLKIQPAKLEDSAVYLCASSLAGNEQYFGPGTRLTVT.

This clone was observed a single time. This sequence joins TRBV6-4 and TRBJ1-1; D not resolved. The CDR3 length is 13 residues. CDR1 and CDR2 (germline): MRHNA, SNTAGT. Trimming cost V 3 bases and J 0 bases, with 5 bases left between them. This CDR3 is CASSEWLNTEAFF. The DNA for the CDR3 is TGTGCCAGCAGTGAATGGCTGAACACTGAAGCTTTCTTT.

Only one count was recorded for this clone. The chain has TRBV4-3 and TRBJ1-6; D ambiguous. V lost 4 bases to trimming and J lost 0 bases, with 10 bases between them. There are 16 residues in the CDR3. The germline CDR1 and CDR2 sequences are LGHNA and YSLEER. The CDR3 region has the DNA TGCGCCAGCAGCCCCGCCTTGAGCTCCTATAATTCACCCCTCCACTTT. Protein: CASSPALSSYNSPLHF.

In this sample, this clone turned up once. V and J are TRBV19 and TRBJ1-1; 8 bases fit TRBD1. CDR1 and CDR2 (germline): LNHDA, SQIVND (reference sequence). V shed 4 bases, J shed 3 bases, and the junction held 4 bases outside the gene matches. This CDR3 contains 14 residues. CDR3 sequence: CASSTGTGYTEAFF. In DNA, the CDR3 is TGTGCCAGTAGTACCGGGACAGGTTACACTGAAGCTTTCTTT.

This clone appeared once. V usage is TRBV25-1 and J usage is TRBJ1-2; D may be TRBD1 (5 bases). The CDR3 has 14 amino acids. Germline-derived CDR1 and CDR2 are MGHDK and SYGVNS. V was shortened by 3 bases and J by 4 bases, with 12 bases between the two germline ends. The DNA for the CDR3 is TGTGCCAGCAGTGACGGGGGGTCCCTCTATGGCTACACCTTC. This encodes CASSDGGSLYGYTF.

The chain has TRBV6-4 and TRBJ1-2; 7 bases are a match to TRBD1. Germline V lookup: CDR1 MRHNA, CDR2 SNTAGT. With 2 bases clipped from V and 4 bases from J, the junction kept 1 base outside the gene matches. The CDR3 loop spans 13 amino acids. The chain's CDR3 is CASSDRTGYGYTF. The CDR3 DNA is TGTGCCAGCAGTGACCGGACAGGCTATGGCTACACCTTC.

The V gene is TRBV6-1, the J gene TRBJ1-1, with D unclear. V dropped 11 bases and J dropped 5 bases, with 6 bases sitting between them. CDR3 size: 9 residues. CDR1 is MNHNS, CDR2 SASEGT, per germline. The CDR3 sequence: CAGGTEAFF. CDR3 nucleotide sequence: TGTGCCGGAGGGACTGAAGCTTTCTTT.

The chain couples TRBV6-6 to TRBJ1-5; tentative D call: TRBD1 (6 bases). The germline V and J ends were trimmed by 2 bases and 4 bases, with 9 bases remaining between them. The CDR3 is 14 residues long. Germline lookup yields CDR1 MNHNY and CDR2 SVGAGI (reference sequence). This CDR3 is CASSYPGENQPQHF. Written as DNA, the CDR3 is TGTGCCAGCAGTTACCCAGGGGAAAATCAGCCCCAGCATTTT.

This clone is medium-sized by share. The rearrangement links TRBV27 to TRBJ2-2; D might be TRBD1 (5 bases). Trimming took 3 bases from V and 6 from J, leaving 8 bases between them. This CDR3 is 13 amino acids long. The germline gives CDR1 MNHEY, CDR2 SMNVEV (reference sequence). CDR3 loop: CASSLAGSGELFF. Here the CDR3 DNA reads TGTGCCAGCAGTTTGGCAGGGTCCGGGGAGCTGTTTTTT.

The CDR3 DNA follows: TGTGCCAGCAGCTCGCCGGCCGGACTAGCGGTAACAGATACGCAGTATTTT. Translated: CASSSPAGLAVTDTQYF. This chain joins TRBV13 and TRBJ2-3; 10 bases are shared with TRBD2. Germline CDR1 reads PRHDT; CDR2 reads FYEKMQ (reference sequence). With V trimmed by 4 bases and J by 3 bases, 10 bases remained unmatched. The length of the CDR3 is 17 residues.